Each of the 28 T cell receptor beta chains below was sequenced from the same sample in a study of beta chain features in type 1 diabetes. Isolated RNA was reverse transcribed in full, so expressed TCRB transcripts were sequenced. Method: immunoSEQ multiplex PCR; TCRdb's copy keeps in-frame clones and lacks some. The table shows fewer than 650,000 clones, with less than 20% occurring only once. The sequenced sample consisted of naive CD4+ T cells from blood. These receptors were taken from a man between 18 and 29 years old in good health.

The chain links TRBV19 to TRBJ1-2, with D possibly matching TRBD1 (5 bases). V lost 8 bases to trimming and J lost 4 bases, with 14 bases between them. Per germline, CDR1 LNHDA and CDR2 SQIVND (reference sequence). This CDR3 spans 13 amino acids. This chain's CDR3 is CASHGAPIYGYTF. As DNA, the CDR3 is TGTGCCAGTCACGGGGCCCCCATCTATGGCTACACCTTC.

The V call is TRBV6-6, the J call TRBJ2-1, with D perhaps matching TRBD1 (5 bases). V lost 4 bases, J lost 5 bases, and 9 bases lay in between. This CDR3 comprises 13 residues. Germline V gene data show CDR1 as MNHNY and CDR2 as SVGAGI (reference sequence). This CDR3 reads CASSFKGHNEQFF. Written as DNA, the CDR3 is TGTGCCAGCAGTTTCAAGGGGCACAATGAGCAGTTCTTC.

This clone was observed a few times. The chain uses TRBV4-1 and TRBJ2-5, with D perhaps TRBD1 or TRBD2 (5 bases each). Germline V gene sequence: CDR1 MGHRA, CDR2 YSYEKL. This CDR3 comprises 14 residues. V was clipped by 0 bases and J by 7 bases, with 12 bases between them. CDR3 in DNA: TGCGCCAGCAGCCAAGATTCGGGGCAGGCGACCCAGTACTTC. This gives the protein CASSQDSGQATQYF.

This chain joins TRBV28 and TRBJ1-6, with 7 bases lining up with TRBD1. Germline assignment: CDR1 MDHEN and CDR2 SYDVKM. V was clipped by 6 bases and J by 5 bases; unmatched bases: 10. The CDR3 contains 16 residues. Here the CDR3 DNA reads TGTGCCAGCAGCCAGACAGGGCAAACCGATAATTCACCCCTCCACTTT. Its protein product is CASSQTGQTDNSPLHF.

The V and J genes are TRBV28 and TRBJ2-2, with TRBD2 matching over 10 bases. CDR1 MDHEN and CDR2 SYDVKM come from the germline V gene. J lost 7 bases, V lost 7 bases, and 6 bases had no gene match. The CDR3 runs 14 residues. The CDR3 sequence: CASISASGSGELFF. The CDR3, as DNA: TGTGCCAGCATATCGGCTAGCGGGAGCGGGGAGCTGTTTTTT.

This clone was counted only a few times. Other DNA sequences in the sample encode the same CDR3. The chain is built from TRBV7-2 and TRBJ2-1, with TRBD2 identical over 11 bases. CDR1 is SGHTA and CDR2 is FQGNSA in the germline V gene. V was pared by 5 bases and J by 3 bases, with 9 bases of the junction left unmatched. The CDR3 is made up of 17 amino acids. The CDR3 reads CASSPRGLAGGYNEQFF. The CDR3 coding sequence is TGTGCCAGCAGCCCCCGAGGGCTAGCGGGGGGCTACAATGAGCAGTTCTTC.

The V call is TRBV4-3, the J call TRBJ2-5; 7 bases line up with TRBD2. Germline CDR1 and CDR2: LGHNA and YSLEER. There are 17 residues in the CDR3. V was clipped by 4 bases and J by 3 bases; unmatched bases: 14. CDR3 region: CASSRPPRGGAEETQYF. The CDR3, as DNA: TGCGCCAGCAGCCGACCGCCACGGGGAGGGGCGGAAGAGACCCAGTACTTC.

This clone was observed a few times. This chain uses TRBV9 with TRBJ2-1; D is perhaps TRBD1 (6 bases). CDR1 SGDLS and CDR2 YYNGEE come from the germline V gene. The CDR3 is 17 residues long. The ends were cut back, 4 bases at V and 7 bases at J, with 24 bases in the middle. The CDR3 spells CASSSRSDSHRENEQFF. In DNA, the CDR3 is TGTGCCAGCAGCTCCCGATCGGACAGTCACCGCGAGAATGAGCAGTTCTTC.

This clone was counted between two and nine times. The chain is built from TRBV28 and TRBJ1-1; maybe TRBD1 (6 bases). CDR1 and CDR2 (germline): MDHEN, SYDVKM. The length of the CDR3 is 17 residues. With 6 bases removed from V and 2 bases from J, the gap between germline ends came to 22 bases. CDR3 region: CASSPHRKRGTNTEAFF. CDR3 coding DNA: TGTGCCAGCAGCCCCCACAGGAAAAGGGGGACTAACACTGAAGCTTTCTTT.

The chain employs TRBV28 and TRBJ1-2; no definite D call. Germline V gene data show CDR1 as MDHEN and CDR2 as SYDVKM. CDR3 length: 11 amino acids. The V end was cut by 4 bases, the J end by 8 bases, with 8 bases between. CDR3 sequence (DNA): TGTGCCAGCAGTTATGGTTTAGGCTACACCTTC. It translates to CASSYGLGYTF.

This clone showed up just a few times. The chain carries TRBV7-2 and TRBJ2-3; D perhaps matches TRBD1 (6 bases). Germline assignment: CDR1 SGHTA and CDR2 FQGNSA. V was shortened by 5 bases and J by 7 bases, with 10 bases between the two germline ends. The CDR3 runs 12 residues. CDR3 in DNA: TGTGCCAGCAGCCCCAGGGGATATACGCAGTATTTT. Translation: CASSPRGYTQYF.

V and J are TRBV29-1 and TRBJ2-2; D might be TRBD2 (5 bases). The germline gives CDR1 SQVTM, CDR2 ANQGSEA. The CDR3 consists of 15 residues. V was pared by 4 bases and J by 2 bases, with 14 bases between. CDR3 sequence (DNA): TGCAGCGTTGGAGTGCCTAGCTACAACACCGGGGAGCTGTTTTTT. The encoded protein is CSVGVPSYNTGELFF.

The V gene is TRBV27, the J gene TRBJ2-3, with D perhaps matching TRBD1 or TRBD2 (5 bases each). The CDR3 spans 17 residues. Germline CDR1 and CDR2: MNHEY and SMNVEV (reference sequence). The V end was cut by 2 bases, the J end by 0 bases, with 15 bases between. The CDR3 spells CASSLGRGDHSTDTQYF. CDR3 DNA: TGTGCCAGCAGTTTAGGTCGGGGCGATCATAGCACAGATACGCAGTATTTT.

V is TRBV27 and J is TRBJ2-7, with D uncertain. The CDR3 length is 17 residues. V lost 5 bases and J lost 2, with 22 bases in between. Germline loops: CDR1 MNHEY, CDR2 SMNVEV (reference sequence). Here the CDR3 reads CASSNPLRSGRAYEQYF. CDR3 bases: TGTGCCAGCAGTAACCCCCTTCGTTCGGGCAGAGCCTACGAGCAGTACTTC.

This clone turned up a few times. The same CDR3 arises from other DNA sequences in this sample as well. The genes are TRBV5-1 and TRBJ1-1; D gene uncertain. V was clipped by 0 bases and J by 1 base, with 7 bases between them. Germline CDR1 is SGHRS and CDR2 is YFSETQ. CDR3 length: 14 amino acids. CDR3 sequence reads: CASSLVAGNTEAFF. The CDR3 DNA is TGCGCCAGCAGCTTGGTTGCGGGGAACACTGAAGCTTTCTTT.

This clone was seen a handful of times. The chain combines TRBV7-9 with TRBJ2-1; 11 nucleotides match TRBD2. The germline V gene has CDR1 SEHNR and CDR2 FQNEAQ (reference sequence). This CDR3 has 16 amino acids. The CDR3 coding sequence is TGTGCTACCGGGCAGGGGGGACTAGCGGCCTACAATGAGCAGTTCTTC. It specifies CATGQGGLAAYNEQFF. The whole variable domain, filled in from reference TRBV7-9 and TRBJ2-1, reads DTGVSQNPRHKITKRGQNVTFRCDPISEHNRLYWYRQTLGQGPEFLTYFQNEAQLEKSRLLSDRFSAERPKGSFSTLEIQRTEQGDSAMYLCATGQGGLAAYNEQFFGPGTRLTVL.

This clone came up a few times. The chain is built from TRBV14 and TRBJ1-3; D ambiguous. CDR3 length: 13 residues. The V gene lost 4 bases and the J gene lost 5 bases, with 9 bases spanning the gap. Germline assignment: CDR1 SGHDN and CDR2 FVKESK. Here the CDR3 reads CASSPDLRNTIYF. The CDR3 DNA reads TGTGCCAGCAGCCCAGACTTAAGAAACACCATATATTTT.

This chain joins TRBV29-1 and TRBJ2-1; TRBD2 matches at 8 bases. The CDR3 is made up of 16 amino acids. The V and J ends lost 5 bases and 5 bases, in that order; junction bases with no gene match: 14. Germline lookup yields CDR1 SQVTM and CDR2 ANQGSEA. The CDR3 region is CSVSSAGRDLNNEQFF. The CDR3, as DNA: TGCAGCGTTAGCTCGGCCGGGAGGGACCTAAACAATGAGCAGTTCTTC.

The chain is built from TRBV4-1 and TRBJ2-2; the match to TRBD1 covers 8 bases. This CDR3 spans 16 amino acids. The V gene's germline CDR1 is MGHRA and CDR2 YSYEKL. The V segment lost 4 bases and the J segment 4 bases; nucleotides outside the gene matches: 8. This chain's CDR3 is CASSPLRDRSTGELFF. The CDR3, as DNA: TGCGCCAGCAGCCCACTCCGGGACAGGTCCACCGGGGAGCTGTTTTTT.

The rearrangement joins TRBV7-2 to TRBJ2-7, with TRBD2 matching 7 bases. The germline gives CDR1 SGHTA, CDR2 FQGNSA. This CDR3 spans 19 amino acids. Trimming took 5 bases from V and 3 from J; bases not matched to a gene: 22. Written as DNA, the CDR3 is TGTGCCAGCAGCGTATTTACCCCGGGGACTAACCCCATGAGCTACGAGCAGTACTTC. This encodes CASSVFTPGTNPMSYEQYF.

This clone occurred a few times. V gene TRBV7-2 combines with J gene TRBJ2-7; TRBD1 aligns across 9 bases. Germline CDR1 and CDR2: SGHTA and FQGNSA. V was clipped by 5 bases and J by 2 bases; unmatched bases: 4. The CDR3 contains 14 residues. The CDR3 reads CASSNRGLTYEQYF. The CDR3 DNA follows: TGTGCCAGCAGCAACAGGGGGCTGACCTACGAGCAGTACTTC.

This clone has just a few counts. The CDR3 DNA sequence: TGTGCCAGCCCTCCGGCGGGACGGCACTCTGGAAACACCATATATTTT. This encodes CASPPAGRHSGNTIYF. This rearrangement joins TRBV9 to TRBJ1-3, with D possibly matching TRBD1 (5 bases). The CDR3 extends over 16 amino acids. V lost 7 bases to trimming and J lost 0 bases, with 17 bases between them. The germline V gene encodes CDR1 SGDLS and CDR2 YYNGEE.

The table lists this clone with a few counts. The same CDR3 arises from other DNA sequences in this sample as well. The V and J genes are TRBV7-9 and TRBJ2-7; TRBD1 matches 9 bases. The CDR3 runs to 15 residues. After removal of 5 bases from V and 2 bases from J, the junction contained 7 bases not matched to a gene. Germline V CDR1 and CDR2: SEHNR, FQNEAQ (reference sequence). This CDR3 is CASSPPGQGAYEQYF. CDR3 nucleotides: TGTGCCAGCAGCCCACCGGGACAGGGAGCCTACGAGCAGTACTTC. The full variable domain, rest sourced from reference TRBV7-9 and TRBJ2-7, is DTGVSQNPRHKITKRGQNVTFRCDPISEHNRLYWYRQTLGQGPEFLTYFQNEAQLEKSRLLSDRFSAERPKGSFSTLEIQRTEQGDSAMYLCASSPPGQGAYEQYFGPGTRLTVT.

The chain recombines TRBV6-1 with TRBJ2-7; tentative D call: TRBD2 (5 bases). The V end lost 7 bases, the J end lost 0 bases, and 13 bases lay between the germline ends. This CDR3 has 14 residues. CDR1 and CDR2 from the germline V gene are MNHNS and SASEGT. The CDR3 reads CASTRTPSSYEQYF. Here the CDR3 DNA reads TGTGCCAGCACCCGGACTCCCTCCTCCTACGAGCAGTACTTC.

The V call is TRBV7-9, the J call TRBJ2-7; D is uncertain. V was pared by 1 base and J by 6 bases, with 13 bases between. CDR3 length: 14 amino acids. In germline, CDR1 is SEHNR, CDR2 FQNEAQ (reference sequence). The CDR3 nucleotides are TGTGCCAGCAGCTTAGATAGGCCTGCTGGCGAGCAGTACTTC. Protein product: CASSLDRPAGEQYF.

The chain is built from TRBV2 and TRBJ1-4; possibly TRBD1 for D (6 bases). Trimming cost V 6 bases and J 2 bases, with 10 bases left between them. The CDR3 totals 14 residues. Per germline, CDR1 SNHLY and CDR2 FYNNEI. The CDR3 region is CASRRQVTNEKLFF. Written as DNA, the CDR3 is TGTGCCAGCAGGAGACAGGTTACTAATGAAAAACTGTTTTTT.

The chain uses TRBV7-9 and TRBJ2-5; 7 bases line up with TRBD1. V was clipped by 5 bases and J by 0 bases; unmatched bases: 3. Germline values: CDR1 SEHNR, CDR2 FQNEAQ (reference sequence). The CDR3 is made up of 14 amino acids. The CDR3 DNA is TGTGCCAGCAGCCCAGACAGGGACCAAGAGACCCAGTACTTC. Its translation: CASSPDRDQETQYF.

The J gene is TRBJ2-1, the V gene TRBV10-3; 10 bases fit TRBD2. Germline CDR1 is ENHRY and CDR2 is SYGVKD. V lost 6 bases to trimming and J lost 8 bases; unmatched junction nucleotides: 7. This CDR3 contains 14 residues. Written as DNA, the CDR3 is TGTGCCATCAGGACTAGCGGGTCCCAGGATGAGCAGTTCTTC. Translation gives CAIRTSGSQDEQFF.